Below are 18 T cell receptor beta chains sequenced from a single sample in a study of vaccination and CD4 T cells after COVID-19. No antigen has been identified for these receptors. Treatment reported: approximately nine-day PBMC culture with coronavirus spike peptide pools or control peptides (ViraFEST assay). The Oncomine TCR Beta short-read assay was applied to DNA of cultured CD4+ T cells. One entry per CDR3 protein, called by TCRdb with MiXCR from the PCR reads. The sample shows 15,000 to 20,000 distinct CDR3 sequences, about 40% of them seen only once. This material consisted of CD4+ T cells from blood, cultured in vitro, taken before SARS-CoV-2 vaccination. Receptors originate from a human donor who received a COVID-19 vaccine.

This clonotype was observed a few times. The chain employs TRBV7-3 and TRBJ2-5; D is perhaps TRBD2 (5 bases). Per the germline V gene, CDR1 is SGHTA and CDR2 is FQGTGA. Trimming shortened V by 5 bases and J by 3 bases, and 10 bases separated the two germline ends. The CDR3 is 13 residues long. The CDR3 region has the DNA TGTGCCAGCAGCATAGGACTGGAAGAGACCCAGTACTTC. Its translation: CASSIGLEETQYF.

CDR3 nucleotides: TGTGCCAGCAGTCAGGGCCTTGAGACCCAGTACTTC. It encodes CASSQGLETQYF. The rearrangement uses TRBV2 and TRBJ2-5; D perhaps matches TRBD1 (5 bases). Germline CDR1 and CDR2: SNHLY and FYNNEI. This CDR3 comprises 12 residues. Trimming took 5 bases from V and 5 from J, leaving 9 bases between them.

This clonotype was observed a few times. The chain is built from TRBV6-5 and TRBJ1-2; 9 bases are shared with TRBD1. With 2 bases clipped from V and 8 bases from J, the junction kept 9 bases outside the gene matches. CDR1 is MNHEY, CDR2 SVGAGI, per germline. The CDR3 sequence is 15 residues long. The CDR3 reads CASSYGDRGGYGYTF. In nucleotides, the CDR3 is TGTGCCAGCAGTTACGGCGACAGGGGGGGTTACGGCTACACCTTC.

The V gene is TRBV7-2, the J gene TRBJ1-5; D gene unclear. The length of the CDR3 is 15 residues. Germline CDR1 and CDR2: SGHTA and FQGNSA. V lost 1 base to trimming and J lost 2 bases, with 9 bases between them. The CDR3 DNA is TGTGCCAGCAGCTTAGGCCGCGGGGGCAATCAGCCCCAGCATTTT. Its translation: CASSLGRGGNQPQHF.

This chain connects TRBV28 to TRBJ2-7; no clear D gene. V was clipped by 5 bases and J by 2 bases, with 7 bases between them. The CDR3 is made up of 12 amino acids. The V gene's germline CDR1 is MDHEN and CDR2 SYDVKM. As DNA, the CDR3 is TGTGCCAGCAGTCCTCGGACCTACGAGCAGTACTTC. This translates into CASSPRTYEQYF.

This rearrangement joins TRBV20-1 to TRBJ1-1; D gene ambiguous. This CDR3 contains 11 residues. Trimming removed 4 bases from V and 8 bases from J, with 11 bases in between. CDR1 DFQATT and CDR2 SNEGSKA come from the germline V gene (reference sequence). Written as DNA, the CDR3 is TGCAGTGCTATGGACCTAATGGAAGCTTTCTTT. Translating gives CSAMDLMEAFF.

This clonotype was found a few times. The chain has TRBV30 and TRBJ2-6, with 11 bases fitting TRBD1. This CDR3 contains 18 residues. In germline, CDR1 is GTSNPN, CDR2 SVGIG (reference sequence). The V segment lost 2 bases and the J segment 0 bases; nucleotides outside the gene matches: 6. The CDR3 loop reads CAWSLGGQGDSGANVLTF. The DNA for the CDR3 is TGTGCCTGGAGTCTGGGGGGACAGGGGGACTCTGGGGCCAACGTCCTGACTTTC.

The chain is built from TRBV10-3 and TRBJ2-7; D uncertain. The CDR3 sequence is 17 residues long. Germline assignment: CDR1 ENHRY and CDR2 SYGVKD. V shed 5 bases and J shed 0 bases, with 20 bases lying between them. This CDR3 is CAISNVVEPGSSYEQYF. Here the CDR3 DNA reads TGTGCCATCAGTAACGTGGTTGAGCCAGGCAGCTCCTACGAGCAGTACTTC.

The genes are TRBV6-1 and TRBJ2-3; TRBD2 aligns across 9 bases. In germline, CDR1 is MNHNS, CDR2 SASEGT. This CDR3 spans 16 amino acids. The ends lost 4 bases at V and 3 bases at J; junction bases unmatched: 8. The CDR3 bases are TGTGCCAGCAGTGGGCGAGCGGGGGGTGGGACAGATACGCAGTATTTT. Encoded protein: CASSGRAGGGTDTQYF.

The rearrangement links TRBV7-3 to TRBJ2-2, with 9 bases that match TRBD1. The V gene's germline CDR1 is SGHTA and CDR2 FQGTGA. CDR3 length: 16 amino acids. Germline trimming cut 2 bases from V and 6 bases from J; bases unmatched to any gene: 7. The CDR3 DNA is TGTGCCAGCAGCTTAGCAAGGACAGGGGACGCCGGGGAGCTGTTTTTT. This codes for CASSLARTGDAGELFF.

This clonotype has only one observation. The V call is TRBV11-3, the J call TRBJ2-1; 12 bases match TRBD2. V trimming: 5 bases; J trimming: 9 bases; junction bases outside the gene matches: 17. Germline V gene data show CDR1 as SGHNT and CDR2 as YENEEA. This CDR3 is 18 amino acids long. Here the CDR3 reads CASSRKKGPSGGAFEQFF. CDR3 nucleotides: TGTGCCAGCAGCCGCAAAAAGGGGCCTAGCGGGGGGGCATTTGAGCAGTTCTTC.

V gene TRBV4-2 combines with J gene TRBJ1-2; a weak D match, TRBD1 (6 bases). Per germline, CDR1 LGHNA and CDR2 YNFKEQ. V was trimmed by 1 base and J by 2 bases, leaving 23 bases between them. The length of the CDR3 is 19 residues. The CDR3 protein is CASSQAGGGSKESNYGYTF. CDR3 nucleotide sequence: TGTGCCAGCAGCCAAGCGGGCGGGGGCAGTAAGGAATCCAACTATGGCTACACCTTC.

The chain uses TRBV7-9 and TRBJ2-3; 13 bases are shared with TRBD2. The CDR3 runs to 15 residues. V lost 2 bases and J lost 4; bases outside the gene matches: 0. Germline V gives CDR1 SEHNR, CDR2 FQNEAQ (reference sequence). Here the CDR3 DNA reads TGTGCCAGCAGCTTAACTAGCGGGGGGGCAGATACGCAGTATTTT. It translates to CASSLTSGGADTQYF.

The chain combines TRBV12-3 or TRBV12-4 with TRBJ1-1, with a possible D match to TRBD1 (5 bases). V lost 5 bases to trimming and J lost 1 base, with 17 bases between them. The CDR3 has 16 amino acids. As DNA, the CDR3 is TGTGCCAGCAGTCCGCTTTTCCCCGGACAGAACACTGAAGCTTTCTTT. The encoded protein is CASSPLFPGQNTEAFF.

There are a few counts of this clonotype. The chain couples TRBV6-2 or TRBV6-3 to TRBJ1-5; 7 nucleotides match TRBD1. The germline CDR1 and CDR2 sequences are MNHEY and SVGEGT. The CDR3 extends over 15 amino acids. With 5 bases clipped from V and 0 bases from J, the junction kept 4 bases outside the gene matches. CDR3 region: CASSAWTGSNQPQHF. The CDR3 bases are TGTGCCAGCAGTGCCTGGACAGGTAGCAATCAGCCCCAGCATTTT.

The sample holds a few counts of this clonotype. V is TRBV7-9 and J is TRBJ2-3, with a tentative D call TRBD1 (8 bases). The CDR3 runs to 14 residues. Germline V gene lookup returns CDR1 SEHNR and CDR2 FQNEAQ (reference sequence). Trimming stripped 5 bases from V and 8 bases from J, with 17 bases between. CDR3 region: CASSQQGEGGTQYF. The CDR3 DNA is TGTGCCAGCAGCCAACAGGGGGAGGGGGGTACGCAGTATTTT.

The V gene is TRBV12-3 or TRBV12-4, the J gene TRBJ1-6; D perhaps matches TRBD1 (5 bases). V was cut by 11 bases and J by 7 bases, with 18 bases left in between. CDR3 length equals 14 residues. The CDR3 nucleotides read TGTGCCGCAGGACAAACAGGCTACAATTCACCCCTCCACTTT. Its protein product is CAAGQTGYNSPLHF.

The rearrangement links TRBV12-3 or TRBV12-4 to TRBJ1-1; 7 bases align to TRBD1. The V gene end was trimmed by 6 bases and the J gene end by 2 bases; junction bases not matched to a gene: 18. The CDR3 spans 18 residues. The DNA for the CDR3 is TGTGCCAGCAGCCCCGATGGGCGAACACAGGGGATAAACACTGAAGCTTTCTTT. Its translation: CASSPDGRTQGINTEAFF.